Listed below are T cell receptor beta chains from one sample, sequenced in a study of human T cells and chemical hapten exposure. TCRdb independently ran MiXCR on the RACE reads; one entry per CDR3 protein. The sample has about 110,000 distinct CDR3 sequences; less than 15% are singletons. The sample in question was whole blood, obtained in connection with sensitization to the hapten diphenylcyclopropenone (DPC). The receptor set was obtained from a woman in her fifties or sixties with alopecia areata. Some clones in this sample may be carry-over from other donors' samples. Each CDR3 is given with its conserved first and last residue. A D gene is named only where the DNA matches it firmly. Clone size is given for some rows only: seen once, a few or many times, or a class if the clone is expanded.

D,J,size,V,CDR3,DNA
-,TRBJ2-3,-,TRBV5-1,CASSHDGTDTQYF,TGCGCCAGCAGTCATGACGGCACAGATACGCAGTATTTT
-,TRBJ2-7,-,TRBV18,CASSLTGPYEQYF,TGTGCCAGCTCACTCACAGGGCCCTACGAGCAGTACTTC
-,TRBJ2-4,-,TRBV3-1,CASSQEESGIQYF,TGTGCCAGCAGCCAAGAGGAAAGCGGCATTCAGTACTTC
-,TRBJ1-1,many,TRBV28,CASTATSNFVAFF,TGTGCCAGCACCGCAACCTCAAATTTCGTAGCTTTCTTT
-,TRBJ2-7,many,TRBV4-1,CASSPLSPVGSYEQYF,TGCGCCAGCAGCCCCCTCAGTCCCGTGGGCTCCTACGAGCAGTACTTC
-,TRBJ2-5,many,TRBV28,CASRPQGPQETQYF,TGTGCCAGCAGACCCCAGGGACCTCAAGAGACCCAGTACTTC
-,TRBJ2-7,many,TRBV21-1,CASSKEDSINLYEQYF,TGTGCCAGCAGCAAAGAGGACTCGATTAACCTCTACGAGCAGTACTTC
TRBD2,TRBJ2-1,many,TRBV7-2,CASSLSKTSGYNEQFF,TGTGCCAGCAGCTTATCTAAGACTAGCGGTTACAATGAGCAGTTCTTC
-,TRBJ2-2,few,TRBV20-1,CSASRGGATGELFF,TGCAGTGCTAGCCGAGGGGGGGCCACCGGGGAGCTGTTTTTT
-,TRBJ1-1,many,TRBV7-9,CASSAQGVGTEAFF,TGTGCCAGCAGCGCGCAGGGAGTCGGTACTGAAGCTTTCTTT
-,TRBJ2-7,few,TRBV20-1,CSASVGEQYF,TGCAGTGCTAGTGTGGGCGAGCAGTACTTC
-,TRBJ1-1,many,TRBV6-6,CASSYPGQMNTEAFF,TGTGCCAGCAGTTACCCTGGACAGATGAACACTGAAGCTTTCTTT
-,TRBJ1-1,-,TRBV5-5,CASSLGRATEAFF,TGTGCCAGCAGCTTGGGCAGGGCGACTGAAGCTTTCTTT
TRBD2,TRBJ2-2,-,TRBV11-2,CASSFPSGGANTGELFF,TGTGCCAGCAGCTTCCCTAGCGGGGGTGCGAACACCGGGGAGCTGTTTTTT
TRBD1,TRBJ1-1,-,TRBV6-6,CASSSRQGATTEAFF,TGTGCCAGCAGTTCCAGACAGGGGGCGACGACTGAAGCTTTCTTT
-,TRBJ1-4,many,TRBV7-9,CASSTRRTVNEKLFF,TGTGCCAGCAGCACGCGACGGACTGTGAATGAAAAACTGTTTTTT
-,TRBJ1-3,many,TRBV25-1,CATRGPGNTIYF,TGTGCCACCCGGGGACCCGGAAACACCATATATTTT
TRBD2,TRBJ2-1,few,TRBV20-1,CSARPLAGPYNEQFF,TGCAGTGCTAGGCCTCTAGCGGGACCGTACAATGAGCAGTTCTTC
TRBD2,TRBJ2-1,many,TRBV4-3,CASSPPAGGRFF,TGCGCCAGCAGCCCCCCAGCGGGGGGGCGGTTCTTC
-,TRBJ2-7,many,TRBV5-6,CASSATGLGYEQYF,TGTGCCAGCAGCGCCACCGGCCTTGGATACGAGCAGTACTTC
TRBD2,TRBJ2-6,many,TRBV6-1,CASNGGTSGANVLTF,TGTGCCAGCAACGGGGGGACCTCTGGGGCCAACGTCCTGACTTTC
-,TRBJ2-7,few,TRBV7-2,CASSYGGEQYF,TGTGCCAGCAGCTACGGTGGAGAGCAGTACTTC
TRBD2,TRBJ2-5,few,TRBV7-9,CASSGTSLETQYF,TGTGCCAGCTCCGGGACTAGCCTTGAGACCCAGTACTTC
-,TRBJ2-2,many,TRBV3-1,CASSQVTLQGYHTGELFF,TGTGCCAGCAGCCAGGTCACCCTACAGGGTTATCACACCGGGGAGCTGTTTTTT
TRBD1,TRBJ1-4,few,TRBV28,CASSSAGTGGSGNEKLFF,TGTGCCAGCAGTTCCGCCGGGACAGGGGGCTCGGGAAATGAAAAACTGTTTTTT
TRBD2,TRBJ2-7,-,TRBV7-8,CASSLERNLAGAGEQYF,TGTGCCAGCAGCTTAGAAAGGAATCTAGCGGGAGCAGGCGAGCAGTACTTC
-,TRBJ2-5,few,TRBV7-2,CASSLAPGPQETQYF,TGTGCCAGCAGCTTAGCGCCAGGACCGCAAGAGACCCAGTACTTC
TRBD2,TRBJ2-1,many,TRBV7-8,CASRGRVGYNEQFF,TGTGCCAGCCGGGGGAGGGTCGGCTACAATGAGCAGTTCTTC
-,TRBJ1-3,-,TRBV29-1,CSVDRLGLSGNTIYF,TGCAGCGTGGATCGTTTGGGGCTCTCTGGAAACACCATATATTTT
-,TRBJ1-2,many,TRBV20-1,CSAREGRAYTF,TGCAGTGCTAGAGAGGGCCGGGCCTACACCTTC
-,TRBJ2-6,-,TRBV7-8,CASSFPRETGANVLTF,TGTGCCAGCAGCTTCCCCAGGGAAACTGGGGCCAACGTCCTGACTTTC